The present entry profiles one T cell receptor beta chain with its context. The target antigen is unknown. The data were obtained in a study of OX40 agonist ivuxolimab in advanced cancers. Overall study context: Patients treated during dose escalation were battling hepatocellular carcinoma, melanoma, renal cell or head and neck cancer. Those enrolled were around 87% male, with a mean age of 60 years and ages from 23 to 79. Partial responses were observed in three patients, of whom one had hepatocellular carcinoma and two had cutaneous melanoma. Overall study findings and caveats: Both blood CD4+ and CD8+ T cells showed clonal growth by week 6 at 0.1 to 3.0 mg/kg.

The assay was immunoSEQ multiplex PCR, and TCRdb's table has in-frame clones only and misses some. Of tens of thousands of clones in the sample, around 85% were seen once. Looked up from germline, CDR1 is MNHEY and CDR2 is SMNVEV (reference sequence). The CDR3 extends over 14 amino acids. V lost 5 bases to trimming and J lost 2 bases, with 13 bases between them. Specimen: CD4+ or CD8+ T cells sorted from blood, collected in a trial of the OX40 agonist ivuxolimab. This receptor was taken from an adult with an advanced solid tumor such as melanoma, head and neck, liver or kidney cancer. This chain connects TRBV27 to TRBJ2-7, with D perhaps TRBD1 or TRBD2 (6 bases each). CDR3 sequence reads: CASSLGGDTYEQYF. The CDR3 coding sequence is TGTGCCAGCAGTCTCGGAGGGGACACCTACGAGCAGTACTTC.